The 16 T cell receptor beta chains below come from one sample, sequenced in a study of Ad26.COV2.S vaccination and SARS-CoV-2 variants. Documented treatment: around 19 received Ad26.COV2.S at low or high dose, single or two shots; several received placebo; per-sample allocation not given. Material that was analyzed had been drawn on day 63 after the first vaccine or placebo injection. Data came from immunoSEQ multiplex PCR; TCRdb stores just in-frame clones and leaves some out. The sample has hundreds of thousands of clones; 89% are singletons. Material: peripheral blood, obtained in a trial of Ad26.COV2.S vaccine versus placebo. The receptors stem from a person aged 18-65 years who received the Ad26.COV2.S COVID-19 vaccine or a placebo.

This sequence joins TRBV7-9 and TRBJ1-1; D is possibly TRBD1 (5 bases). In germline, CDR1 is SEHNR, CDR2 FQNEAQ (reference sequence). The CDR3 has 15 residues. Trimming cost V 1 base and J 5 bases, with 14 bases left between them. Here the CDR3 DNA reads TGTGCCAGCAGCTTAGATACAGGTAGGGGAACTGAAGCTTTCTTT. It translates to CASSLDTGRGTEAFF. Full variable domain (missing parts from reference TRBV7-9 and TRBJ1-1): DTGVSQNPRHKITKRGQNVTFRCDPISEHNRLYWYRQTLGQGPEFLTYFQNEAQLEKSRLLSDRFSAERPKGSFSTLEIQRTEQGDSAMYLCASSLDTGRGTEAFFGQGTRLTVV.

The sample holds one count of this clone. Other DNA sequences of this sample code for an identical CDR3. The chain combines TRBV30 with TRBJ1-3; no reliable D call. From germline, CDR1 is GTSNPN and CDR2 SVGIG (reference sequence). V gave up 0 bases and J gave up 0 bases, with 6 bases separating them. The CDR3 is made up of 14 amino acids. CDR3 bases: TGTGCCTGGAGTGTCCTCAGCTCTGGAAACACCATATATTTT. This codes for CAWSVLSSGNTIYF.

The CDR3 nucleotides read TGCGCCAGCAGCTTGGCCGTTGGTGTTCTTGAGCAGTTCTTC. Amino acid sequence: CASSLAVGVLEQFF. V is TRBV5-1 and J is TRBJ2-1; D is unresolved. The germline V gene has CDR1 SGHRS and CDR2 YFSETQ. V was trimmed by 0 bases and J by 9 bases, leaving 13 bases between them. The CDR3 covers 14 residues.

V usage is TRBV20-1 and J usage is TRBJ1-5; D not resolved. V lost 1 base to trimming and J lost 11 bases, with 6 bases between them. This CDR3 has 10 amino acids. Germline CDR1 and CDR2: DFQATT and SNEGSKA (reference sequence). The DNA for the CDR3 is TGCAGTGCTAGAGTAGCGGCCCAGCATTTT. This codes for CSARVAAQHF.

The V gene is TRBV5-6, the J gene TRBJ2-7; 7 bases align to TRBD1. The CDR3 is 16 residues long. From germline, CDR1 is SGHDT and CDR2 YYEEEE. Trimming removed 0 bases from V and 2 bases from J; junction bases left unmatched: 8. DNA for the CDR3: TGTGCCAGCAGCTTGGCCAATACAGGGGCGCCCTACGAGCAGTACTTC. Protein sequence: CASSLANTGAPYEQYF.

The chain uses TRBV5-1 and TRBJ1-1; possible D gene TRBD1, 5 bases. Germline V lookup: CDR1 SGHRS, CDR2 YFSETQ. The CDR3 has 15 amino acids. Trimming cost V 0 bases and J 1 base, with 10 bases left between them. CDR3 nucleotide sequence: TGCGCCAGCAGCTTGGCCTCAGGGAGGAACACTGAAGCTTTCTTT. It codes for CASSLASGRNTEAFF.

CDR3 in amino acids: CASSVPGTGSGETQYF. The CDR3 coding sequence is TGTGCCAGCAGCGTCCCGGGGACAGGGTCGGGCGAGACCCAGTACTTC. This chain uses TRBV5-4 with TRBJ2-5; TRBD1 aligns across 9 bases. V dropped 4 bases and J dropped 5; count of bases not matched to a gene: 12. This CDR3 comprises 16 residues. Germline V CDR1 and CDR2: SGHNT, YYREEE (reference sequence).

This clone has just one count. V and J are TRBV24-1 and TRBJ2-1; D may be TRBD1 or TRBD2 (6 bases each). V was pared by 10 bases and J by 3 bases, with 15 bases between. The length of the CDR3 is 14 residues. Looked up from germline, CDR1 is KGHDR and CDR2 is SFDVKD. Here the CDR3 DNA reads TGTGCCACTGGGGGGCGACTTCACTACAATGAGCAGTTCTTC. It is translated as CATGGRLHYNEQFF.

This sequence joins TRBV29-1 and TRBJ2-5; a possible D gene is TRBD1 (6 bases). Germline V gene lookup returns CDR1 SQVTM and CDR2 ANQGSEA. The CDR3 has 13 residues. V was clipped by 6 bases and J by 2 bases, with 13 bases between them. This chain's CDR3 is CSVGQLSQETQYF. Here the CDR3 DNA reads TGCAGCGTAGGACAGCTATCTCAAGAGACCCAGTACTTC.

The rearrangement joins TRBV6-5 to TRBJ2-3; D not certain. The germline V gene encodes CDR1 MNHEY and CDR2 SVGAGI. There are 14 residues in the CDR3. V was trimmed by 5 bases and J by 1 base, leaving 10 bases between them. CDR3 DNA sequence: TGTGCCAGCAGTATAATGGCCCGCACAGATACGCAGTATTTT. It is translated as CASSIMARTDTQYF.

This chain uses TRBV7-2 with TRBJ1-1; D gene ambiguous. This CDR3 has 14 residues. The germline CDR1 and CDR2 sequences are SGHTA and FQGNSA. V lost 1 base and J lost 3, with 9 bases in between. The CDR3 protein is CASSLDSLDTEAFF. CDR3 DNA: TGTGCCAGCAGCTTAGACTCCTTGGACACTGAAGCTTTCTTT.

V and J are TRBV5-6 and TRBJ1-1; TRBD1 might be the D (6 bases). The CDR3 loop spans 13 amino acids. Trimming took off 4 bases at V and 4 bases at J, with 11 bases between the two ends. The germline V gene has CDR1 SGHDT and CDR2 YYEEEE. This CDR3 is CASSPRGGTEAFF. The DNA for the CDR3 is TGTGCCAGCAGCCCTAGAGGGGGCACTGAAGCTTTCTTT.

The chain carries TRBV2 and TRBJ2-7; no clear D gene. The germline V gene encodes CDR1 SNHLY and CDR2 FYNNEI. The V end was cut by 6 bases, the J end by 4 bases, with 7 bases between. This CDR3 has 11 residues. The CDR3 loop is CASRVGYEQYF. The CDR3 DNA reads as TGTGCCAGCAGGGTGGGATACGAGCAGTACTTC.

V and J are TRBV7-2 and TRBJ2-1; unclear D gene. The CDR3 length is 15 residues. Germline V gives CDR1 SGHTA, CDR2 FQGNSA. Trimming removed 5 bases from V and 6 bases from J, with 17 bases in between. CDR3: CASSNRLSRANEQFF. The CDR3 DNA sequence: TGTGCCAGCAGCAACCGTCTTTCTCGTGCCAATGAGCAGTTCTTC.

The rearrangement links TRBV5-1 to TRBJ2-7, with 7 bases lining up with TRBD1. Germline lookup yields CDR1 SGHRS and CDR2 YFSETQ. The CDR3 loop spans 14 amino acids. The trim removed 6 bases at V and 7 bases at J, leaving 13 bases unmatched. The CDR3 protein is CASNLRDSGSEQYF. The CDR3, as DNA: TGCGCCAGCAACCTCCGGGACAGTGGTAGTGAGCAGTACTTC.

V is TRBV24-1 and J is TRBJ2-5; D perhaps matches TRBD1 (6 bases). The germline V gene encodes CDR1 KGHDR and CDR2 SFDVKD. V lost 3 bases and J 3 bases, leaving 10 bases between the germline ends. The CDR3 has 14 residues. CDR3 loop: CATSDEGQKETQYF. The DNA for the CDR3 is TGTGCCACCAGTGATGAAGGACAGAAAGAGACCCAGTACTTC.